These 12 T cell receptor beta chains were all obtained from the same sample, sequenced in a study of early T cells in non-severe SARS-CoV-2 infection. TCRdb recomputed calls from the 5' RACE reads with MiXCR, one row per CDR3 protein. In the table there are more than 75,000 distinct CDR3 sequences, roughly 13% of which are singletons. The sample comprised whole blood. These receptors all stem from an adult who was a healthcare worker with PCR-confirmed SARS-CoV-2 infection or an uninfected control (not recorded which).

The chain employs TRBV24-1 and TRBJ2-1, with 8 bases identical to TRBD2. V was clipped by 4 bases and J by 6 bases; unmatched bases: 10. CDR3 size: 16 residues. From germline, CDR1 is KGHDR and CDR2 SFDVKD. The CDR3 DNA reads as TGTGCCACCAGTGACCCTCTAGCGGGCAAGCGCAATGAGCAGTTCTTC. As protein: CATSDPLAGKRNEQFF.

This chain connects TRBV20-1 to TRBJ1-1; D may be TRBD1 (6 bases). This CDR3 is 15 amino acids long. Trimming removed 2 bases from V and 0 bases from J, with 13 bases in between. CDR1 and CDR2 (germline): DFQATT, SNEGSKA (reference sequence). CDR3 in DNA: TGCAGTGCTAGAAGGGGGAGCAGGGTGAACACTGAAGCTTTCTTT. Translating gives CSARRGSRVNTEAFF.

This rearrangement joins TRBV3-1 to TRBJ2-7; D gene ambiguous. Trimming took off 0 bases at V and 5 bases at J, with 17 bases between the two ends. The germline V gene encodes CDR1 LGHDT and CDR2 YNNKEL (reference sequence). The CDR3 is 16 amino acids. CDR3: CASSQEHVVALDEQYF. CDR3 bases: TGTGCCAGCAGCCAAGAACACGTGGTGGCCCTCGACGAGCAGTACTTC.

V and J are TRBV5-1 and TRBJ1-1; D is perhaps TRBD1 (5 bases). This CDR3 is 14 amino acids long. The ends were cut back, 2 bases at V and 7 bases at J, with 15 bases in the middle. Germline V CDR1 and CDR2: SGHRS, YFSETQ. The CDR3 region has the DNA TGCGCCAGCAGCTTATTCGCAGGGCCTGTTGAAGCTTTCTTT. Translation: CASSLFAGPVEAFF. The whole variable domain, remainder taken from reference TRBV5-1 and TRBJ1-1, is KAGVTQTPRYLIKTRGQQVTLSCSPISGHRSVSWYQQTPGQGLQFLFEYFSETQRNKGNFPGRFSGRQFSNSRSEMNVSTLELGDSALYLCASSLFAGPVEAFFGQGTRLTVV.

The rearrangement uses TRBV4-2 and TRBJ2-3; 10 bases agree with TRBD2. The germline V gene encodes CDR1 LGHNA and CDR2 YNFKEQ. The CDR3 is 16 amino acids. V was pared by 4 bases and J by 2 bases, with 6 bases of the junction left unmatched. The CDR3 sequence: CASSRRLAGLTDTQYF. CDR3 coding DNA: TGTGCCAGCAGCCGACGACTAGCGGGTCTCACAGATACGCAGTATTTT.

This clonotype was recorded a few times. The chain links TRBV4-1 to TRBJ1-1; 8 bases agree with TRBD1. The V segment lost 1 base and the J segment 3 bases; nucleotides outside the gene matches: 13. Germline values: CDR1 MGHRA, CDR2 YSYEKL. The CDR3 is 18 residues long. The CDR3 reads CASSQVVSRGRVDTEAFF. The CDR3, as DNA: TGCGCCAGCAGCCAAGTAGTATCCAGGGGGCGGGTGGACACTGAAGCTTTCTTT.

This clonotype was counted many times. The chain employs TRBV6-5 and TRBJ1-1; a weak D match, TRBD1 (6 bases). The length of the CDR3 is 15 residues. V was shortened by 1 base and J by 0 bases, with 9 bases between the two germline ends. Germline assignment: CDR1 MNHEY and CDR2 SVGAGI. The chain's CDR3 is CASSYLNRVNTEAFF. The CDR3 coding sequence is TGTGCCAGCAGTTACTTGAACAGGGTGAACACTGAAGCTTTCTTT.

The rearrangement joins TRBV19 to TRBJ2-2, with 7 bases identical to TRBD1. The V gene's germline CDR1 is LNHDA and CDR2 SQIVND (reference sequence). Trimming cost V 9 bases and J 6 bases; bases outside gene matches: 13. This CDR3 is built from 15 residues. CDR3 nucleotides: TGTGCCAGCACGGGTCGACAGGGTAGTTCCGGGGAGCTGTTTTTT. This sequence encodes CASTGRQGSSGELFF.

This clonotype was counted between two and nine times. This rearrangement joins TRBV7-9 to TRBJ2-3; 9 bases fit TRBD1. J gave up 5 bases and V 5 bases, and 8 bases lay outside the gene matches. The CDR3 sequence is 15 residues long. The germline V gene encodes CDR1 SEHNR and CDR2 FQNEAQ (reference sequence). The chain's CDR3 is CASSPTGTGRDTQYF. The CDR3 DNA follows: TGTGCCAGCAGCCCCACCGGGACAGGGAGAGATACGCAGTATTTT. Variable domain in full (rest from reference TRBV7-9 and TRBJ2-3): DTGVSQNPRHKITKRGQNVTFRCDPISEHNRLYWYRQTLGQGPEFLTYFQNEAQLEKSRLLSDRFSAERPKGSFSTLEIQRTEQGDSAMYLCASSPTGTGRDTQYFGPGTRLTVL.

This clonotype was recorded at least ten times. The chain carries TRBV4-1 and TRBJ1-3; the D gene is possibly TRBD1 (6 bases). V lost 4 bases and J lost 2, with 18 bases in between. The germline V gene encodes CDR1 MGHRA and CDR2 YSYEKL. The CDR3 loop spans 17 amino acids. CDR3 region: CASSRLIFGGPGNTIYF. In DNA, the CDR3 is TGCGCCAGCAGCCGCCTGATATTTGGGGGGCCTGGAAACACCATATATTTT.

CDR3 protein: CASSPYTTQETQYF. The DNA of the CDR3 is TGTGCCAGCAGTCCCTACACCACCCAAGAGACCCAGTACTTC. V and J are TRBV28 and TRBJ2-5; no firm D call. The CDR3 consists of 14 residues. The germline gives CDR1 MDHEN, CDR2 SYDVKM. The V end was cut by 5 bases, the J end by 1 base, with 11 bases between.

The chain uses TRBV12-3 or TRBV12-4 and TRBJ2-3; TRBD2 agrees at 10 bases. The CDR3 spans 14 residues. Trimming took 7 bases from V and 3 from J; bases not matched to a gene: 4. The CDR3 nucleotides read TGTGCCAGCATCCTGGGACTAGCGACAGATACGCAGTATTTT. As protein: CASILGLATDTQYF.